This entry is about one T cell receptor (beta chain). These data are taken from a study of OX40 agonist ivuxolimab in advanced cancers. Study-level information: Those enrolled were about 80% male, with a mean age of approximately 60 years and ages from 23 to 79.

Measured with immunoSEQ multiplex PCR; TCRdb has only the in-frame clones, and not every one. The table records 30,000 to 45,000 clones, around 80% of them present only once. Between the trimmed V and J ends, which lost 3 bases and 1 base, there was a span of 9 bases. This CDR3 is 14 amino acids long. Germline CDR1 is MDHEN and CDR2 is SYDVKM. The specimen was CD4+ or CD8+ T cells sorted from blood, collected in a trial of the OX40 agonist ivuxolimab. The chain recombines TRBV28 with TRBJ1-1, with D tentatively TRBD1 (5 bases). This TCR was sampled from an adult with an advanced solid tumor such as melanoma, head and neck, liver or kidney cancer. The CDR3 region has the DNA TGTGCCAGCAGTTTTCAGGGTCGGAACACTGAAGCTTTCTTT. Residues: CASSFQGRNTEAFF.